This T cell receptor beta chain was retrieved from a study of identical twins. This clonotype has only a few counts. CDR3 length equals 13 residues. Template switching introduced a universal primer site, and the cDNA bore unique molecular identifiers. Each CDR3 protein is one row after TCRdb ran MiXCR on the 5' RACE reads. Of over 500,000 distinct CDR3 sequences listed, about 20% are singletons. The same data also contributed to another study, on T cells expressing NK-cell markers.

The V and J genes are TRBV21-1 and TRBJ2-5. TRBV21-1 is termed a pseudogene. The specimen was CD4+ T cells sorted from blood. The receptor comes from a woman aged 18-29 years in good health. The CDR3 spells CATEPTDQETQYF. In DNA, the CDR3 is TGTGCCACCGAACCCACAGACCAAGAGACCCAGTACTTC.